A selection of T cell receptor beta chains follows, all from one sample in a study of CD8 T cells in Susac syndrome. TCRdb fed the immunoSEQ multiplex PCR reads into MiXCR, producing one record per CDR3 protein. The sample yields approximately 190,000 distinct CDR3 sequences, 85% to 95% seen once. Specimen: CD8+ T cells from PBMCs. These receptors were obtained from a human donor with Susac syndrome. Both conserved end residues are part of each CDR3. The D gene is left open where the match is weak. Not all rows give a size; the values are once, few, many and, for expanded clones, a class.

d_call j_call v_call clone_size cdr3_aa cdr3_nt
- TRBJ1-2 TRBV5-1 - CASSLGDPRGGYTF TGCGCCAGCAGCTTGGGGGACCCTCGGGGTGGCTACACCTTC
- TRBJ1-2 TRBV29-1 - CSVVGDHYGYTF TGCAGCGTTGTAGGGGACCACTATGGCTACACCTTC
- TRBJ2-1 TRBV20-1 - CSATPDELASYNEQFF TGCAGTGCTACCCCAGACGAACTAGCCTCCTACAATGAGCAGTTCTTC
- TRBJ1-2 TRBV30 - CAWSAGLSSGGYTF TGTGCCTGGAGTGCCGGGTTAAGCTCCGGTGGCTACACCTTC
- TRBJ2-2 TRBV28 - CASTPLTLGTGELFF TGTGCCAGCACTCCGCTTACTCTGGGCACCGGGGAGCTGTTTTTT
TRBD1 TRBJ1-2 TRBV4-2 - CASSPPGQVGYTF TGTGCCAGCAGCCCTCCGGGACAGGTCGGCTACACCTTC
- TRBJ2-1 TRBV2 - CASGQSSYNEQFF TGTGCCAGCGGACAGAGCTCCTACAATGAGCAGTTCTTC
TRBD1 TRBJ2-1 TRBV25-1 - CASSEYQGWTGEYNEQFF TGTGCCAGCAGTGAATACCAAGGATGGACAGGGGAGTACAATGAGCAGTTCTTC
TRBD1 TRBJ2-2 TRBV27 - CASSLETGFTGELFF TGTGCCAGCAGTCTTGAGACAGGGTTTACCGGGGAGCTGTTTTTT
TRBD1 TRBJ2-7 TRBV2 - CASSMGQLASEQYF TGTGCCAGCAGCATGGGACAGCTTGCCTCTGAGCAGTACTTC
- TRBJ2-7 TRBV4-1 - CASSQAAGPSYEQYF TGCGCCAGCAGCCAAGCGGCGGGGCCCTCCTACGAGCAGTACTTC
- TRBJ2-2 TRBV27 - CASSLVANTGELFF TGTGCCAGCAGTTTAGTAGCGAACACCGGGGAGCTGTTTTTT
- TRBJ2-2 TRBV9 - CASSPTSQGTGELFF TGTGCCAGCAGCCCCACTTCCCAGGGCACCGGGGAGCTGTTTTTT
TRBD2 TRBJ2-5 TRBV28 - CASSGGGQETQYF TGTGCCAGCAGTGGGGGGGGTCAAGAGACCCAGTACTTC
- TRBJ1-2 TRBV5-1 - CASSADLYGYTF TGCGCCAGCAGCGCGGACCTCTATGGCTACACCTTC
- TRBJ2-1 TRBV5-6 - CASSYVTKANEQFF TGTGCCAGCAGCTATGTGACTAAAGCGAATGAGCAGTTCTTC
TRBD2 TRBJ2-1 TRBV12-3/TRBV12-4 - CASSSQTSGRGDEQFF TGTGCCAGCAGCTCGCAAACTAGCGGGAGAGGCGATGAGCAGTTCTTC
- TRBJ2-7 TRBV7-2 - CASSGSTNEQYF TGTGCCAGCAGCGGGAGTACGAACGAGCAGTACTTC
- TRBJ2-7 TRBV6-5 - CASSYEGRSYEQYF TGTGCCAGCAGTTACGAGGGGAGGTCCTACGAGCAGTACTTC
TRBD2 TRBJ2-1 TRBV20-1 - CSASNPTSGYNEQFF TGCAGTGCCTCAAACCCGACTAGCGGGTACAATGAGCAGTTCTTC
TRBD2 TRBJ2-7 TRBV12-3/TRBV12-4 - CASSPVSGTYEQYF TGTGCCAGCAGTCCCGTGAGCGGGACGTACGAGCAGTACTTC
TRBD2 TRBJ2-3 TRBV28 - CASSSTRLAGGTDTQYF TGTGCCAGCAGCAGTACGCGGCTAGCGGGGGGCACAGATACGCAGTATTTT
TRBD2 TRBJ2-2 TRBV5-4 - CASSLTALAGGPNTGELFF TGTGCCAGCAGCCTGACTGCCCTAGCGGGGGGACCGAACACCGGGGAGCTGTTTTTT
- TRBJ2-7 TRBV6-5 - CASSYSAGASPEQYF TGTGCCAGCAGTTACTCGGCGGGCGCGTCCCCCGAGCAGTACTTC
TRBD1 TRBJ1-5 TRBV2 - CASSERTGLDQPQHF TGTGCCAGCAGTGAAAGGACAGGGCTGGATCAGCCCCAGCATTTT
TRBD1 TRBJ1-2 TRBV27 once CASRTGGTGYTF TGTGCCAGCAGAACAGGGGGAACTGGCTACACCTTC
- TRBJ2-3 TRBV5-6 few CASSFGSYTDTQYF TGTGCCAGCTCGTTCGGGTCGTACACAGATACGCAGTATTTT
- TRBJ2-3 TRBV2 - CASLDRPGTDTQYF TGTGCCAGTTTAGACAGGCCCGGCACAGATACGCAGTATTTT
TRBD2 TRBJ2-4 TRBV20-1 - CSARPFDLAGDIQYF TGCAGTGCTAGACCCTTTGACCTAGCGGGTGACATTCAGTACTTC
TRBD2 TRBJ2-7 TRBV7-9 - CASGREGTYEQYF TGTGCCAGCGGAAGGGAGGGAACCTACGAGCAGTACTTC
- TRBJ1-3 TRBV28 - CASRPDIDSGNTIYF TGTGCCAGCAGGCCAGACATAGACTCTGGAAACACCATATATTTT
TRBD1 TRBJ1-1 TRBV25-1 - CASSENRGMVSEAFF TGTGCCAGCAGCGAGAACAGGGGGATGGTATCTGAAGCTTTCTTT
TRBD1 TRBJ1-1 TRBV12-5 - CASGSGSGTGANTEAFF TGTGCTAGTGGTTCGGGATCTGGAACAGGGGCGAACACTGAAGCTTTCTTT
- TRBJ2-1 TRBV10-2 - CASTSGYEQFF TGCGCCAGCACAAGCGGCTATGAGCAGTTCTTC
TRBD1 TRBJ1-5 TRBV9 - CASSVTDRGQPQHF TGTGCCAGCAGCGTCACAGACAGGGGCCAGCCCCAGCATTTT
- TRBJ1-2 TRBV6-5 - CASSYETGGNQYYGYTF TGTGCCAGCAGTTACGAGACCGGGGGCAACCAGTACTATGGCTACACCTTC
TRBD1 TRBJ2-3 TRBV12-3/TRBV12-4 - CASSWTGPLDTQYF TGTGCCAGCAGTTGGACAGGGCCCCTAGATACGCAGTATTTT
- TRBJ2-5 TRBV12-3/TRBV12-4 - CASSFGVGETQYF TGTGCCAGCAGTTTCGGGGTGGGAGAGACCCAGTACTTC
- TRBJ1-2 TRBV6-5 - CASSSLRGNYGYTF TGTGCCAGCAGTTCCCTCCGGGGGAACTATGGCTACACCTTC
TRBD1 TRBJ2-6 TRBV12-3/TRBV12-4 - CATMGQGFSGANVLTF TGTGCCACTATGGGACAGGGTTTCTCTGGGGCCAACGTCCTGACTTTC
- TRBJ2-7 TRBV3-1 - CASSHNTGTTREQYF TGTGCCAGCAGCCATAATACCGGGACAACCAGAGAGCAGTACTTC
- TRBJ1-1 TRBV29-1 - CSVESNTEAFF TGCAGCGTTGAGTCAAACACTGAAGCTTTCTTT
- TRBJ1-1 TRBV9 - CASSPTPDRPSEAFF TGTGCCAGCAGCCCTACCCCGGACAGACCATCTGAAGCTTTCTTT
- TRBJ1-5 TRBV6-2/TRBV6-3 - CASTMGGNQPQHF TGTGCCAGCACCATGGGGGGCAATCAGCCCCAGCATTTT
- TRBJ1-6 TRBV25-1 - CASSDVGNSPLHF TGTGCCAGCAGTGACGTTGGTAATTCACCCCTCCACTTT
- TRBJ1-2 TRBV9 - CASSVTGELGDGNYGYTF TGTGCCAGCAGCGTTACTGGCGAGCTAGGGGACGGAAACTATGGCTACACCTTC
TRBD2 TRBJ2-3 TRBV5-4 - CASSSVRLASGDTQYF TGTGCCAGCAGCTCCGTGAGACTAGCGTCCGGAGATACGCAGTATTTT
- TRBJ2-7 TRBV18 - CASSDRAEQYF TGTGCCAGCTCGGACCGTGCCGAGCAGTACTTC
TRBD1 TRBJ1-5 TRBV4-1 - CASSQVDRGNNQPQHF TGCGCCAGCAGCCAAGTCGACAGGGGAAACAATCAGCCCCAGCATTTT
- TRBJ1-2 TRBV15 - CATSPPVGGYGYTF TGTGCCACCAGCCCTCCTGTGGGGGGCTATGGCTACACCTTC
- TRBJ2-3 TRBV3-1 - CASSQSFSSTDTQYF TGTGCCAGCAGCCAGAGTTTCTCAAGCACAGATACGCAGTATTTT